This T cell receptor (beta chain) was sequenced during a study of T cells in Graves' hyperthyroidism and ophthalmopathy. Background on the study: Blood from the periphery was taken at initial diagnosis, before any treatment. Study findings and constraints: Most thyroid clonotypes with frequency above 0.001 were detected in blood.

V lost 0 bases and J lost 3, with 8 bases in between. The CDR3 runs to 14 residues. Germline V CDR1 and CDR2: MNHEY, SVGAGI. There are many counts of this clonotype. What it binds is unknown. Researchers amplified the TCR beta CDR3 regions from RNA transcripts. First-round RT-PCR of the TCR CDR3 relied on the HTBI primer set. TCRdb ran MiXCR on the multiplex PCR reads and lists one entry per CDR3 protein. The data hold about 640,000 distinct CDR3 sequences, with 20% observed a single time. The receptor was isolated from a man aged 25 to 40 with Graves' ophthalmopathy. The chain uses TRBV6-5 and TRBJ1-2; D gene ambiguous. Sequenced input: blood. The CDR3 sequence: CASSYSRQYYGYTF. In DNA form, the CDR3 reads TGTGCCAGCAGTTACTCGCGACAATACTATGGCTACACCTTC.